A selection of T cell receptor beta chains follows, all from one sample in a study of T cells in localized non-small cell lung cancer. TCRdb keeps only in-frame clones here, not all; method: immunoSEQ multiplex PCR. The sample includes 2,000 to 2,500 clones, around 33% of them seen just once. The sequences come from normal lung tissue next to the tumor, collected before any cancer treatment. These receptors were taken from a male donor aged 60 or older with stage I lung adenocarcinoma. Both conserved end residues are part of each CDR3. A D gene is named only where the DNA matches it firmly. Expanded clones are given a class, and other clones once, few, many or no size at all.

d_gene	abundance	len	v_gene	j_gene	CDR3aa	CDR3nt
TRBD1	NA	14	TRBV5-1	TRBJ2-5	CASSLEGQQETQYF	TGCGCCAGCAGCTTGGAGGGACAGCAAGAGACCCAGTACTTC
TRBD2	NA	15	TRBV11-3	TRBJ2-5	CASSLGTSGQETQYF	TGTGCCAGCAGCTTAGGGACTAGCGGACAAGAGACCCAGTACTTC
TRBD1	NA	15	TRBV2	TRBJ2-5	CASSPRQGPGKTQYF	TGTGCCAGCAGTCCCCGACAGGGGCCCGGAAAGACCCAGTACTTC
NA	NA	18	TRBV19	TRBJ1-5	CASSHRHALEGSNQPQHF	TGTGCCAGTAGCCATCGACACGCCTTGGAGGGTAGCAATCAGCCCCAGCATTTT
NA	NA	16	TRBV14	TRBJ2-5	CASSRLHGMGKETQYF	TGTGCCAGCAGCCGTTTGCATGGGATGGGTAAAGAGACCCAGTACTTC
NA	NA	13	TRBV7-4	TRBJ1-4	CASSRARDEKLFF	TGTGCCAGCAGCCGGGCACGGGATGAAAAACTGTTTTTT
NA	NA	14	TRBV6-8	TRBJ1-6	CASELGGNNSPLHF	TGTGCCAGCGAATTAGGAGGAAATAATTCACCCCTCCACTTT
TRBD1	NA	13	TRBV7-1	TRBJ1-1	CASSEGTGTQAFF	TGTGCCAGCAGCGAGGGGACAGGGACCCAAGCTTTCTTT
NA	medium-sized	18	TRBV6-8	TRBJ2-7	CASSYFSKGGPSSYEQYF	TGTGCCAGCAGTTACTTCTCGAAAGGGGGGCCTAGCTCCTACGAGCAGTACTTC
NA	NA	15	TRBV1	TRBJ2-1	CASSRGLAASNEQFF	TGCGCCAGCAGCCGGGGACTAGCCGCAAGCAATGAGCAGTTCTTC
TRBD1	NA	17	TRBV5-1	TRBJ1-2	CASSPGDSGVANYGYTF	TGCGCCAGCAGCCCAGGGGACAGCGGGGTGGCTAACTATGGCTACACCTTC
NA	NA	13	TRBV6-7	TRBJ2-7	CASSSPPKYEQYF	TGTGCCAGCAGTTCGCCGCCCAAATACGAGCAGTACTTC
TRBD2	NA	15	TRBV29-1	TRBJ2-1	CSAEKPGLALHEQFF	TGCAGCGCTGAAAAGCCGGGACTAGCTCTCCATGAGCAGTTCTTC
TRBD1	medium-sized	15	TRBV30	TRBJ2-3	CAWSSKGQGGDTQYF	TGTGCCTGGAGTTCTAAGGGACAGGGGGGAGATACGCAGTATTTT
TRBD1	hyperexpanded	15	TRBV11-3	TRBJ2-2	CASSSGQGDTGELFF	TGTGCCAGCAGCTCCGGACAGGGGGACACCGGGGAGCTGTTTTTT
NA	NA	15	TRBV6-8	TRBJ2-2	CASSRTLANTGELFF	TGTGCCAGCAGTAGGACGCTAGCAAACACCGGGGAGCTGTTTTTT
TRBD2	medium-sized	15	TRBV28	TRBJ2-7	CASSLLGGDLYEQYF	TGTGCCAGCAGTTTATTGGGGGGGGACCTCTACGAGCAGTACTTC
TRBD2	NA	16	TRBV14	TRBJ2-3	CASSPRLAAQGDTQYF	TGTGCCAGCAGCCCGAGACTAGCGGCCCAGGGGGATACGCAGTATTTT
NA	few	16	TRBV1	TRBJ2-1	CASSQAHSTGVNEQFF	TGCGCCAGCAGCCAAGCTCATAGCACAGGGGTAAATGAGCAGTTCTTC
NA	NA	17	TRBV18	TRBJ2-7	CASPPQGTYTNSYEQYF	TGTGCCAGCCCTCCGCAAGGGACATACACCAACTCCTACGAGCAGTACTTC
NA	NA	15	TRBV11-3	TRBJ2-1	CASSDQGIGRDEQFF	TGTGCCAGCAGCGACCAGGGGATCGGGCGCGATGAGCAGTTCTTC
NA	NA	14	TRBV18	TRBJ2-2	CASSPGTGVGELFF	TGTGCCAGCTCACCCGGGACCGGAGTTGGGGAGCTGTTTTTT
NA	medium-sized	14	TRBV6-8	TRBJ1-4	CASSPDGRDEKLFF	TGTGCCAGCAGTCCCGACGGGAGGGATGAAAAACTGTTTTTT
NA	NA	16	TRBV1	TRBJ2-1	CASSQNVGLAGIEQFF	TGCGCCAGCAGCCAGAACGTGGGACTAGCGGGTATTGAGCAGTTCTTC
TRBD1	NA	14	TRBV28	TRBJ2-7	CASSSGGQGYEQYF	TGTGCCAGCTCTTCTGGGGGACAGGGGTACGAGCAGTACTTC
NA	NA	14	TRBV6-8	TRBJ1-1	CASSYSMGFTEAFF	TGTGCCAGCAGTTACTCGATGGGTTTCACTGAAGCTTTCTTT
NA	medium-sized	13	TRBV6-8	TRBJ1-4	CASSRNGDEKLFF	TGTGCCAGCAGTCGAAACGGGGATGAAAAACTGTTTTTT
TRBD1	NA	17	TRBV14	TRBJ2-3	CASSPPPFKGAGDTQYF	TGTGCCAGCAGCCCCCCCCCTTTTAAGGGGGCAGGAGATACGCAGTATTTT
NA	NA	14	TRBV15	TRBJ1-2	CATSRAGADYGYTF	TGTGCCACCAGCAGAGCGGGAGCGGACTATGGCTACACCTTC
NA	once	14	TRBV5-1	TRBJ2-7	CASSTDGPPYEQYF	TGCGCCAGCAGCACGGATGGCCCCCCCTACGAGCAGTACTTC
NA	NA	13	TRBV19	TRBJ1-6	CASEEGGDSPLHF	TGTGCCAGTGAGGAGGGTGGGGATTCACCCCTCCACTTT
NA	NA	15	TRBV15	TRBJ2-7	CATSQDREVLYEQYF	TGTGCCACCAGCCAGGACCGAGAGGTTCTATACGAGCAGTACTTC
TRBD2	NA	15	TRBV19	TRBJ2-5	CASSGSGSEAETQYF	TGTGCCAGTAGTGGAAGCGGGAGTGAGGCGGAGACCCAGTACTTC
NA	large	15	TRBV19	TRBJ2-4	CAAKWGCIAKNIQYF	TGTGCCGCAAAGTGGGGCTGCATAGCCAAAAACATTCAGTACTTC
TRBD2	few	15	TRBV11-3	TRBJ2-7	CASSLGLAGASEQYF	TGTGCCAGCAGCTTAGGACTAGCGGGGGCGAGCGAGCAGTACTTC
NA	few	12	TRBV30	TRBJ1-2	CAWSSDQGSYTF	TGTGCCTGGAGTTCCGACCAGGGCTCCTACACCTTC
TRBD2	NA	14	TRBV5-1	TRBJ2-3	CASSLGGSPDTQYF	TGCGCCAGCAGCTTGGGCGGGAGCCCCGATACGCAGTATTTT
NA	NA	16	TRBV19	TRBJ2-7	CASSIREGGDSYEQYF	TGTGCCAGTAGTATTCGGGAAGGAGGAGACTCCTACGAGCAGTACTTC